The rows below give T cell receptor beta chains drawn from one sample of a study of long-term antiretroviral therapy in people with HIV. Libraries were prepared by immunoSEQ multiplex PCR; TCRdb keeps only in-frame clonotypes and omits some of them. The sample yields tens of thousands of clones, 65% to 90% seen once. Specimen: unsorted PBMCs, collected 0.1 years before starting antiretroviral therapy. The receptors derive from a man in his late teens or twenties with HIV. The CDR3 runs from the conserved cysteine through the conserved F or W. Fields, in order: D gene, V gene, J gene, clone size, CDR3 DNA, CDR3 protein. D genes are given only for firm matches. Some rows have no size entry. The others give once, few or many, or a class for an expanded clone.

d_call: TRBD2
v_call: TRBV13
j_call: TRBJ2-1
clone_size: NA
cdr3_nt: TGTGCCAGCAGCTCCACGGGACTAGCGGGAACCAATGAGCAGTTCTTC
cdr3_aa: CASSSTGLAGTNEQFF

d_call: NA
v_call: TRBV10-2
j_call: TRBJ1-5
clone_size: NA
cdr3_nt: TGCGCCAGCAGTGAGTCGGGGGCCAGCCCCCAGCATTTT
cdr3_aa: CASSESGASPQHF

d_call: NA
v_call: TRBV6-1
j_call: TRBJ1-5
clone_size: NA
cdr3_nt: TGTGCCAGCGCCGAGTCTTATTGGTCCAATCAGCCCCAGCATTTT
cdr3_aa: CASAESYWSNQPQHF

d_call: NA
v_call: TRBV9
j_call: TRBJ2-3
clone_size: NA
cdr3_nt: TGTGCCAGCAGCGGGACGGTGGGAGATACGCAGTATTTT
cdr3_aa: CASSGTVGDTQYF

d_call: TRBD2
v_call: TRBV11-2
j_call: TRBJ2-5
clone_size: few
cdr3_nt: TGTGCCAGCAGCTTAGACTTCGATAGCGGGAGCCAAGAGACCCAGTACTTC
cdr3_aa: CASSLDFDSGSQETQYF

d_call: NA
v_call: TRBV6-4
j_call: TRBJ1-5
clone_size: NA
cdr3_nt: TGTGCCAGCAGGTCAAGAGGTTATAGCAATCAGCCCCAGCATTTT
cdr3_aa: CASRSRGYSNQPQHF

d_call: NA
v_call: TRBV7-3
j_call: TRBJ1-6
clone_size: NA
cdr3_nt: TGTGCCAGCAGCTCACAGGGCGGTTCACCCCTCCACTTT
cdr3_aa: CASSSQGGSPLHF

d_call: TRBD1
v_call: TRBV7-3
j_call: TRBJ2-7
clone_size: once
cdr3_nt: TGTGCCAGCAGCCGAACCACAGGGGACGAGCAGTACTTC
cdr3_aa: CASSRTTGDEQYF

d_call: TRBD1
v_call: TRBV4-3
j_call: TRBJ2-3
clone_size: NA
cdr3_nt: TGCGCCAGCAGCCAAGATCCAGGGGGATTCGCAGATACGCAGTATTTT
cdr3_aa: CASSQDPGGFADTQYF

d_call: NA
v_call: TRBV30
j_call: TRBJ1-4
clone_size: NA
cdr3_nt: TGTGCCTGGAGTGTACCCAGGGGCGGTGAAAAACTGTTTTTT
cdr3_aa: CAWSVPRGGEKLFF

d_call: TRBD2
v_call: TRBV6-5
j_call: TRBJ2-5
clone_size: NA
cdr3_nt: TGTGCCAGCAATAACCCGGGGGGGAGGACCCAGTACTTC
cdr3_aa: CASNNPGGRTQYF

d_call: NA
v_call: TRBV5-1
j_call: TRBJ2-5
clone_size: NA
cdr3_nt: TGCGCCAGCAGCTTGGCCGGGGGAGAGACCCAGTACTTC
cdr3_aa: CASSLAGGETQYF

d_call: NA
v_call: TRBV27
j_call: TRBJ2-7
clone_size: once
cdr3_nt: TGTGCCAGCAGTCCCCCCTCCTACGAGCAGTACTTC
cdr3_aa: CASSPPSYEQYF

d_call: TRBD2
v_call: TRBV10-1
j_call: TRBJ2-3
clone_size: NA
cdr3_nt: TGCGCCAGCAGTGATTCCGCTAGCGGGGGCACAGATACGCAGTATTTT
cdr3_aa: CASSDSASGGTDTQYF

d_call: TRBD1
v_call: TRBV4-1
j_call: TRBJ1-2
clone_size: NA
cdr3_nt: TGCGCCAGCAGCCAAGGGTGGCGACAGGGGGTTTCGTACTATGGCTACACCTTC
cdr3_aa: CASSQGWRQGVSYYGYTF

d_call: NA
v_call: TRBV7-2
j_call: TRBJ2-1
clone_size: NA
cdr3_nt: TGTGCCAGCAGCTCGAACATGGGGGGCTGGGGGCAGTTCTTC
cdr3_aa: CASSSNMGGWGQFF

d_call: NA
v_call: TRBV4-3
j_call: TRBJ2-7
clone_size: NA
cdr3_nt: TGCGCCAGCAGCCAAGTCCGGAGGGACGGGCCCGAGCAGTACTTC
cdr3_aa: CASSQVRRDGPEQYF

d_call: NA
v_call: TRBV7-2
j_call: TRBJ2-5
clone_size: NA
cdr3_nt: TGTGCCAGCAGCCAAAGCTGGTTCTACCAAGAGACCCAGTACTTC
cdr3_aa: CASSQSWFYQETQYF

d_call: NA
v_call: TRBV6-5
j_call: TRBJ2-1
clone_size: NA
cdr3_nt: TGTGCCAGCAGTTACTCAGTCGGGAACTACAATGAGCAGTTCTTC
cdr3_aa: CASSYSVGNYNEQFF

d_call: NA
v_call: TRBV2
j_call: TRBJ1-2
clone_size: NA
cdr3_nt: TGTGCCAGCAGACCTGGGACCTATGGCTACACCTTC
cdr3_aa: CASRPGTYGYTF

d_call: NA
v_call: TRBV30
j_call: TRBJ1-2
clone_size: NA
cdr3_nt: TGTGCCTGCGGGGCGTACTATGGCTACACCTTC
cdr3_aa: CACGAYYGYTF

d_call: NA
v_call: TRBV6-1
j_call: TRBJ1-4
clone_size: NA
cdr3_nt: TGTGCCAGCAGCGAGCCCCCGAGGAATACTGAAAAACTGTTTTTT
cdr3_aa: CASSEPPRNTEKLFF

d_call: NA
v_call: TRBV5-1
j_call: TRBJ2-4
clone_size: NA
cdr3_nt: TGCGCCAGCAGCTTGGGGGGGACGAACATTCAGTACTTC
cdr3_aa: CASSLGGTNIQYF

d_call: TRBD2
v_call: TRBV29-1
j_call: TRBJ2-3
clone_size: NA
cdr3_nt: TGCAGCGTTGCCGGGAGGGTGACAGATACGCAGTATTTT
cdr3_aa: CSVAGRVTDTQYF

d_call: NA
v_call: TRBV18
j_call: TRBJ1-3
clone_size: NA
cdr3_nt: TGTGCCAGCTCACCAGGTTCTCGGGGGTCTGGAAACACCATATATTTT
cdr3_aa: CASSPGSRGSGNTIYF

d_call: NA
v_call: TRBV5-1
j_call: TRBJ1-2
clone_size: NA
cdr3_nt: TGCGCCAGCAGCTTGGTACAGGGAAACGATGGCTACACCTTC
cdr3_aa: CASSLVQGNDGYTF